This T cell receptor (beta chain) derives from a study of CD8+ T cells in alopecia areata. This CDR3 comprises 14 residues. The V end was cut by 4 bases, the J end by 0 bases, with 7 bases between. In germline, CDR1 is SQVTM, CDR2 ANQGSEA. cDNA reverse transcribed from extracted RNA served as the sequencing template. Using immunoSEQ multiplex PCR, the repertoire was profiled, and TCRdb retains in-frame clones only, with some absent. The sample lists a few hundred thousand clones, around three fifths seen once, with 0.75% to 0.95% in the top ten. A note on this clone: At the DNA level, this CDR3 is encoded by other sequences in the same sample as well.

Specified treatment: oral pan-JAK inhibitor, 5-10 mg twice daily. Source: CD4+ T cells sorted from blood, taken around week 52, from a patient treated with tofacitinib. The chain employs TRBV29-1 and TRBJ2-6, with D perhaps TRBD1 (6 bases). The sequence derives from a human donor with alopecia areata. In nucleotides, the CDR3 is TGCAGCGTTGGGACAGCCTCTGGGGCCAACGTCCTGACTTTC. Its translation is CSVGTASGANVLTF.